Each of the 28 T cell receptor beta chains below was sequenced from the same sample in a study of persistence of HIV-infected CD4 T cells. The stimulus was lysate of CMV-infected fibroblasts, 8.5 to 10 ug/mL. Sorted nonresponding memory CD4+ T cells were CD40L-negative, CD69-negative, CD45RO-high. The libraries were made with immunoSEQ version 4 in survey mode. Data came from immunoSEQ multiplex PCR; TCRdb stores just in-frame clones and leaves some out. Of fewer than 35,000 clones listed, roughly four fifths were seen once; the top ten hold roughly 0.9%. Their specific antigens are unknown. Source: CD4+ T cells sorted from PBMCs after approximately 18-hour stimulation, taken from a patient who received antiretroviral therapy. The receptors derive from an adult man with HIV who was CMV-seropositive.

The chain uses TRBV5-4 and TRBJ2-2; 8 bases fit TRBD2. Losses at the gene ends were 1 base for V and 5 bases for J; bases not matched to a gene: 4. This CDR3 spans 15 amino acids. Germline V CDR1 and CDR2: SGHNT, YYREEE (reference sequence). The CDR3 DNA is TGTGCCAGCAGCTTGAGGCGGGGGGATACCGGGGAGCTGTTTTTT. This codes for CASSLRRGDTGELFF.

This clone was seen once. This rearrangement joins TRBV18 to TRBJ1-1; D remains ambiguous. The germline CDR1 and CDR2 sequences are KGHSH and LQKENI. The CDR3 sequence is 14 residues long. The V end lost 4 bases, the J end lost 4 bases, and 13 bases lay between the germline ends. CDR3 sequence reads: CASSLQRTTTEAFF. CDR3 DNA: TGTGCCAGCTCACTCCAACGGACGACCACTGAAGCTTTCTTT.

This clone appeared once. This rearrangement joins TRBV28 to TRBJ2-7; no reliable D call. CDR1 is MDHEN and CDR2 is SYDVKM in the germline V gene. Between the trimmed V and J ends, which lost 1 base and 4 bases, there was a span of 5 bases. The CDR3 has 12 amino acids. The CDR3 here is CASSLSGYEQYF. The DNA of the CDR3 is TGTGCCAGCAGTTTATCTGGGTACGAGCAGTACTTC.

The rearrangement links TRBV30 to TRBJ1-3; D may be TRBD1 (6 bases). The CDR3 is made up of 16 amino acids. V lost 0 bases, J lost 1 base, and 13 bases lay in between. Looked up from germline, CDR1 is GTSNPN and CDR2 is SVGIG (reference sequence). The CDR3 coding sequence is TGTGCCTGGAGTGTACGCGGGACAAAGTCTGGAAACACCATATATTTT. Residues: CAWSVRGTKSGNTIYF.

The rearrangement joins TRBV7-2 to TRBJ2-2, with D perhaps matching TRBD2 (6 bases). Looked up from germline, CDR1 is SGHTA and CDR2 is FQGNSA. The length of the CDR3 is 15 residues. The germline V and J ends were trimmed by 5 bases and 2 bases, with 12 bases remaining between them. CDR3 protein: CASSPPGSNTGELFF. The DNA for the CDR3 is TGTGCCAGCAGCCCCCCCGGGAGTAACACCGGGGAGCTGTTTTTT.

V and J are TRBV6-2 or TRBV6-3 and TRBJ2-5; TRBD1 agrees at 12 bases. The CDR3 runs 16 residues. Germline trimming cut 6 bases from V and 1 base from J; bases unmatched to any gene: 6. Germline V CDR1 and CDR2: MNHEY, SVGEGT. This chain's CDR3 is CASSGGTGGPQETQYF. DNA for the CDR3: TGTGCCAGCAGCGGCGGGACAGGGGGCCCCCAAGAGACCCAGTACTTC.

The chain employs TRBV7-8 and TRBJ1-6; TRBD1 agrees at 8 bases. Germline trimming cut 1 base from V and 7 bases from J; bases unmatched to any gene: 0. The CDR3 totals 14 residues. Germline CDR1 is SGHVS and CDR2 is FQNEAQ. CDR3 in DNA: TGTGCCAGCAGCTTAGGGGACAGGAATTCACCCCTCCACTTT. It is translated as CASSLGDRNSPLHF.

This chain links TRBV21-1 with TRBJ1-3; the table names TRBD1, a call not compared with the DNA. TRBV21-1 is classified as a pseudogene. The CDR3 extends over 16 amino acids. Here the CDR3 DNA reads TGTGCCAGCAGCAAAGGTGCCGTACAGTTATTAAACACCATATATTTT. Translated: CASSKGAVQLLNTIYF.

This chain joins TRBV7-2 and TRBJ1-1; D remains ambiguous. This CDR3 region has 14 residues. The V gene's germline CDR1 is SGHTA and CDR2 FQGNSA. Trimming took off 5 bases at V and 1 base at J, with 11 bases between the two ends. The CDR3 sequence is CASSIGRQNTEAFF. DNA for the CDR3: TGTGCCAGCAGCATCGGACGTCAGAACACTGAAGCTTTCTTT.

Only a few counts were recorded for this clone. The chain employs TRBV5-5 and TRBJ1-2, with D possibly being TRBD1 (6 bases). This CDR3 contains 12 residues. Trimming left V 1 base short and J 11 bases short, with 12 bases between. CDR1 and CDR2 (germline): SGHKS, YYEKEE (reference sequence). Here the CDR3 reads CASSLNGGGYTF. CDR3 bases: TGTGCCAGCAGCTTGAATGGGGGCGGGTACACCTTC.

There are a few counts of this clone. The V call is TRBV6-5, the J call TRBJ1-1; D gene uncertain. V was cut by 4 bases and J by 4 bases, with 10 bases left in between. This CDR3 is 13 amino acids long. Germline V gene lookup returns CDR1 MNHEY and CDR2 SVGAGI. The CDR3 reads CASSLRALTEAFF. In DNA, the CDR3 is TGTGCCAGCAGTTTGAGGGCTCTCACTGAAGCTTTCTTT.

The rearrangement links TRBV4-1 to TRBJ1-2; no reliable D call. The CDR3 is made up of 16 amino acids. The germline V and J ends were trimmed by 1 base and 0 bases, with 12 bases remaining between them. CDR1 MGHRA and CDR2 YSYEKL come from the germline V gene. The CDR3 loop is CASSQARQTTNYGYTF. CDR3 nucleotide sequence: TGCGCCAGCAGCCAAGCCAGGCAGACAACTAACTATGGCTACACCTTC.

The chain couples TRBV10-3 to TRBJ2-5; D may correspond to TRBD1 or TRBD2 (5 bases each). Between the trimmed V and J ends, which lost 4 bases and 2 bases, there was a span of 8 bases. This CDR3 spans 13 amino acids. Germline assignment: CDR1 ENHRY and CDR2 SYGVKD. The CDR3 DNA reads as TGTGCCATCAGTGGGGGACCGCAAGAGACCCAGTACTTC. Translated: CAISGGPQETQYF.

V is TRBV7-2 and J is TRBJ2-1; 7 bases line up with TRBD1. Germline loops: CDR1 SGHTA, CDR2 FQGNSA. V lost 6 bases and J lost 3; bases outside the gene matches: 8. The CDR3 has 15 residues. CDR3 sequence reads: CASRSQGVGYNEQFF. The CDR3 nucleotides read TGTGCCAGCAGATCGCAGGGGGTGGGCTACAATGAGCAGTTCTTC.

The chain carries TRBV30 and TRBJ1-4; D is possibly TRBD1 (5 bases). This CDR3 has 17 amino acids. CDR1 is GTSNPN, CDR2 SVGIG, per germline (reference sequence). The V end was cut by 0 bases, the J end by 2 bases, with 16 bases between. The CDR3 DNA follows: TGTGCCTGGAGTGTAATGAGGCTCCGGGGGACTAATGAAAAACTGTTTTTT. It codes for CAWSVMRLRGTNEKLFF.

The chain is built from TRBV20-1 and TRBJ2-7; TRBD1 matches at 7 bases. V trimming: 3 bases; J trimming: 2 bases; junction bases outside the gene matches: 13. The CDR3 loop spans 16 amino acids. Germline lookup yields CDR1 DFQATT and CDR2 SNEGSKA (reference sequence). Written as DNA, the CDR3 is TGCAGTGCTAGTACAGGGGCCTTCTCGAAAGCCTACGAGCAGTACTTC. Protein: CSASTGAFSKAYEQYF.

This clone was seen a handful of times. The V and J genes are TRBV20-1 and TRBJ2-7, with D unresolved. Germline V lookup: CDR1 DFQATT, CDR2 SNEGSKA (reference sequence). The CDR3 has 12 residues. The ends were cut back, 3 bases at V and 3 bases at J, with 9 bases in the middle. The CDR3 DNA sequence: TGCAGTGCTAGTGGGCAGAACTACGAGCAGTACTTC. Its translation: CSASGQNYEQYF.

V usage is TRBV5-4 and J usage is TRBJ1-5; TRBD1 is a possible D gene (6 bases). This CDR3 contains 14 residues. CDR1 SGHNT and CDR2 YYREEE come from the germline V gene (reference sequence). V gave up 10 bases and J gave up 6 bases, with 20 bases separating them. The CDR3 reads CAFHDPGAGQPQHF. The CDR3, as DNA: TGTGCCTTTCATGACCCAGGGGCAGGTCAGCCCCAGCATTTT.

J is TRBJ1-2 and V is TRBV2; 7 positions agree with TRBD1. From germline, CDR1 is SNHLY and CDR2 FYNNEI. The CDR3 has 14 amino acids. Losses at the gene ends were 4 bases for V and 7 bases for J; bases not matched to a gene: 9. CDR3 bases: TGTGCCAGCAGTGTCGGGACAGCCGGGCGTGGCTACACCTTC. Protein: CASSVGTAGRGYTF.

The chain has TRBV7-9 and TRBJ1-6; 7 bases fit TRBD1. CDR3 length: 15 amino acids. The germline V gene encodes CDR1 SEHNR and CDR2 FQNEAQ (reference sequence). The V and J ends lost 5 bases and 6 bases, in that order; junction bases with no gene match: 7. The DNA of the CDR3 is TGTGCCAGCAGCCGGACAGGAGGGATTAATTCACCCCTCCACTTT. Its protein is CASSRTGGINSPLHF.

For this clone: Its ends do not fully match the called genes, so a read error is possible. This chain connects TRBV6-6 to TRBJ2-4; possible D gene TRBD1, 7 bases. Germline-derived CDR1 and CDR2 are MNHNY and SVGAGI (reference sequence). CDR3 size: 12 residues. CDR3 sequence: CASRGGGSGGIF. The DNA for the CDR3 is TGTGCCAGCCGGGGTGGAGGATCAGGGGGGATTTTC.

The chain is built from TRBV19 and TRBJ1-3; D remains unclear. Trimming left V 3 bases short and J 0 bases short, with 12 bases between. The CDR3 has 16 amino acids. Germline values: CDR1 LNHDA, CDR2 SQIVND (reference sequence). This CDR3 is CASSINSPNSGNTIYF. The CDR3 nucleotides read TGTGCCAGTAGTATCAACAGCCCGAACTCTGGAAACACCATATATTTT.

The J gene is TRBJ1-3, the V gene TRBV4-3; maybe TRBD1 (5 bases). V dropped 2 bases and J dropped 3 bases, with 5 bases sitting between them. This CDR3 comprises 13 residues. The germline CDR1 and CDR2 sequences are LGHNA and YSLEER. The CDR3 DNA is TGCGCCAGCAGCCAACAGGGTGGAAACACCATATATTTT. Protein product: CASSQQGGNTIYF.

The rearrangement joins TRBV2 to TRBJ1-2, with a possible D match to TRBD1 (6 bases). The germline V gene encodes CDR1 SNHLY and CDR2 FYNNEI. Trimming shortened V by 6 bases and J by 6 bases, and 23 bases separated the two germline ends. CDR3 length equals 16 residues. CDR3 bases: TGTGCCAGCAGGGACTCCCTACTAACAGGGTACGATGGCTACACCTTC. Protein: CASRDSLLTGYDGYTF.

In its sample, this clone was seen a few times. In DNA, the CDR3 is TGTGCCAGCAGTGACCGGAGAGTAAGCTCCTATAATTCACCCCTCCACTTT. It is translated as CASSDRRVSSYNSPLHF. The rearrangement joins TRBV6-2 or TRBV6-3 to TRBJ1-6; the D is unclear. V dropped 5 bases and J dropped 0 bases, with 14 bases sitting between them. The germline gives CDR1 MNHEY, CDR2 SVGEGT. The CDR3 is 17 residues long.

V usage is TRBV5-4 and J usage is TRBJ2-5; possible D gene TRBD2, 6 bases. The CDR3 consists of 15 residues. Trimming removed 0 bases from V and 5 bases from J, with 14 bases in between. Germline V gene lookup returns CDR1 SGHNT and CDR2 YYREEE (reference sequence). CDR3 coding DNA: TGTGCCAGCAGCTTGGCCGGGCGGGGTTATGAGACCCAGTACTTC. Protein product: CASSLAGRGYETQYF.

The chain recombines TRBV10-3 with TRBJ2-7, with TRBD1 matching over 7 bases. Germline-derived CDR1 and CDR2 are ENHRY and SYGVKD. After removal of 6 bases from V and 3 bases from J, the junction contained 2 bases not matched to a gene. The CDR3 loop spans 12 amino acids. The CDR3 bases are TGTGCCATCAGCTCAGGGGGCTACGAGCAGTACTTC. Its protein product is CAISSGGYEQYF.

There are a few counts of this clone. The chain uses TRBV19 and TRBJ2-2, with D hard to call. This CDR3 has 11 amino acids. The V gene's germline CDR1 is LNHDA and CDR2 SQIVND (reference sequence). V shed 9 bases and J shed 1 base, with 3 bases lying between them. CDR3 in DNA: TGTGCCAGCCGGAACACCGGGGAGCTGTTTTTT. Translation gives CASRNTGELFF.